This T cell receptor beta chain was sequenced in a study of blood T cell repertoires in COVID-19. The overall study: Samples came from the United States, Italy and Spain, spanning acute and convalescent COVID-19. From T cells, B-cell-depleted T cells, or PBMCs came the material, which was cDNA or gDNA.

J lost 4 bases, V lost 3 bases, and 3 bases had no gene match. The CDR3 sequence is 14 residues long. Germline-derived CDR1 and CDR2 are KGHSH and LQKENI. Original data processing: Reference gene primer amplification yielded estimated nucleated cell counts. Measured with immunoSEQ multiplex PCR; TCRdb has only the in-frame clones, and not every one. That table is the source of V, J and clone size, and D and trimming were worked out from the DNA. The sample includes some 150,000 clones, 75% to 90% seen only once; the top ten take roughly 4.5%. Sample: peripheral blood. This chain uses TRBV18 with TRBJ2-3, with 8 bases aligning to TRBD2. This TCR was recovered from a human donor in a cohort sampled during active COVID-19. CDR3 bases: TGTGCCAGCTCACCTCAGCGGGAGTCAGATACGCAGTATTTT. This sequence encodes CASSPQRESDTQYF.